Presented here are 15 T cell receptor beta chains from one specimen sequenced in a study of T cell responses to AZD1222 COVID-19 vaccine. TCRdb's table, derived via immunoSEQ multiplex PCR, lists solely in-frame clones and lacks some. The data hold about 67,000 clones, with roughly 80% observed a single time. The specimen comprised peripheral blood, sampled on day 0 of AZD1222 vaccination. The receptor set was obtained from an adult in good health.

This clone was picked up a small number of times. The gene calls are TRBV7-2 and TRBJ1-1; D remains unclear. Germline CDR1 reads SGHTA; CDR2 reads FQGNSA. The CDR3 is 16 residues long. With 0 bases removed from V and 1 base from J, the gap between germline ends came to 12 bases. For the CDR3, the DNA is TGTGCCAGCAGCTTAGCACCGGGGATGGGGAACACTGAAGCTTTCTTT. Its protein product is CASSLAPGMGNTEAFF.

The chain carries TRBV9 and TRBJ1-1; TRBD1 might be the D (5 bases). Germline V lookup: CDR1 SGDLS, CDR2 YYNGEE. CDR3 length equals 14 residues. Trimming removed 5 bases from V and 0 bases from J, with 11 bases in between. The CDR3 protein is CASSRDRMNTEAFF. CDR3 DNA sequence: TGTGCCAGCAGTAGGGACCGTATGAACACTGAAGCTTTCTTT.

This clone was seen a handful of times. The CDR3 DNA is TGTGCCAGCAGCTTTGACAGGGGGCTGGAGACCCAGTACTTC. It yields the protein CASSFDRGLETQYF. The chain combines TRBV5-6 with TRBJ2-5; 10 positions agree with TRBD1. Germline V gene lookup returns CDR1 SGHDT and CDR2 YYEEEE. The CDR3 is made up of 14 amino acids. J was trimmed by 5 bases and V by 2 bases; bases with no gene match: 3.

This chain uses TRBV12-3 or TRBV12-4 with TRBJ2-3; 7 nucleotides agree with TRBD2. The CDR3 totals 12 residues. The V and J ends lost 6 bases and 10 bases, in that order; junction bases with no gene match: 7. CDR3 nucleotide sequence: TGTGCCAGCAGCCTATCCGGGGGGTCGCAGTATTTT. As protein: CASSLSGGSQYF.

The J gene is TRBJ1-5, the V gene TRBV15; tentatively, D is TRBD1 (6 bases). Germline V gives CDR1 LNHNV, CDR2 YYDKDF (reference sequence). The CDR3 totals 18 residues. V was cut by 0 bases and J by 3 bases, with 18 bases left in between. This CDR3 is CATSRELQGLGNNQPQHF. The CDR3, as DNA: TGTGCCACCAGCAGAGAACTACAGGGTCTTGGAAACAATCAGCCCCAGCATTTT. Supplemented by reference TRBV15 and TRBJ1-5, the full variable domain reads DAMVIQNPRYQVTQFGKPVTLSCSQTLNHNVMYWYQQKSSQAPKLLFHYYDKDFNNEADTPDNFQSRRPNTSFCFLDIRSPGLGDTAMYLCATSRELQGLGNNQPQHFGDGTRLSIL.

The chain couples TRBV11-1 to TRBJ2-7, with TRBD1 identical over 7 bases. Germline V gene sequence: CDR1 SGHAT, CDR2 FQDESV (reference sequence). J gave up 5 bases and V 6 bases, and 7 bases lay outside the gene matches. The CDR3 totals 13 residues. CDR3 nucleotides: TGTGCCAGCAGTTCCGCAGGGGGTCACGAGCAGTACTTC. Its translation: CASSSAGGHEQYF.

The chain links TRBV6-5 to TRBJ1-1; TRBD1 might be the D (6 bases). The CDR3 loop spans 15 amino acids. Trimming took off 2 bases at V and 1 base at J, with 11 bases between the two ends. The V gene's germline CDR1 is MNHEY and CDR2 SVGAGI. For the CDR3, the DNA is TGTGCCAGCAGTTACAGCGTAGGGGGGAACACTGAAGCTTTCTTT. This sequence encodes CASSYSVGGNTEAFF.

The rearrangement joins TRBV27 to TRBJ2-3; D uncertain. Trimming cost V 3 bases and J 2 bases, with 3 bases left between them. Germline lookup yields CDR1 MNHEY and CDR2 SMNVEV (reference sequence). The CDR3 extends over 12 amino acids. CDR3 sequence: CASSFNTDTQYF. The CDR3, as DNA: TGTGCCAGCAGTTTCAACACAGATACGCAGTATTTT.

This clone was observed once. This sequence joins TRBV5-8 and TRBJ1-1, with TRBD1 identical over 8 bases. Germline CDR1 and CDR2: SGHTS and YDEGEE. V lost 1 base and J lost 6; bases outside the gene matches: 11. This CDR3 has 16 amino acids. In DNA form, the CDR3 reads TGTGCCAGCAGCTTGACCATCGGACAGGGAAAATCTGAAGCTTTCTTT. This encodes CASSLTIGQGKSEAFF.

The chain carries TRBV18 and TRBJ2-2; D is undetermined. Germline V lookup: CDR1 KGHSH, CDR2 LQKENI. The CDR3 contains 13 residues. V was shortened by 6 bases and J by 6 bases, with 11 bases between the two germline ends. The CDR3 DNA reads as TGTGCCAGCTCCACCGGACCCGCCGGGGAGCTGTTTTTT. Residues: CASSTGPAGELFF.

The CDR3 DNA reads TGTGCCAGCAGGGGACTCTCAAATAGAGGGAAACTGTTTTTT. Translation: CASRGLSNRGKLFF. The chain combines TRBV21-1 with TRBJ1-4. TRBV21-1 constitutes a pseudogene. The CDR3 length is 14 residues.

The V gene is TRBV30, the J gene TRBJ1-4, with D maybe TRBD1 (5 bases). This CDR3 comprises 13 residues. The V and J ends lost 2 bases and 2 bases respectively, with 6 bases between them. The germline V gene has CDR1 GTSNPN and CDR2 SVGIG (reference sequence). For the CDR3, the DNA is TGTGCCTGGAGTAGGGGTACTAATGAAAAACTGTTTTTT. Its translation: CAWSRGTNEKLFF.

This clone was counted many times. The chain couples TRBV7-9 to TRBJ2-7; possibly TRBD2 for D (6 bases). Looked up from germline, CDR1 is SEHNR and CDR2 is FQNEAQ (reference sequence). V was trimmed by 5 bases and J by 1 base, leaving 15 bases between them. This CDR3 is 15 amino acids long. The CDR3 DNA follows: TGTGCCAGCAGCCTGGTCGTGGCGGGGTCCTACGAGCAGTACTTC. It encodes CASSLVVAGSYEQYF.

This clone has a handful of counts. The chain uses TRBV5-8 and TRBJ1-2; D gene uncertain. CDR3 length equals 12 residues. CDR1 is SGHTS and CDR2 is YDEGEE in the germline V gene. V shed 4 bases and J shed 7 bases, with 11 bases lying between them. The CDR3 region has the DNA TGTGCCAGCAGCACGGACTTGACTGGCTACACCTTC. Translated: CASSTDLTGYTF.

The chain combines TRBV27 with TRBJ1-1, with a tentative D call TRBD1 (6 bases). CDR3 length equals 13 residues. Germline V gene data show CDR1 as MNHEY and CDR2 as SMNVEV (reference sequence). Trimming shortened V by 5 bases and J by 6 bases, and 13 bases separated the two germline ends. In nucleotides, the CDR3 is TGTGCCAGCAGTCGGGGGGGCCCCGCTGAAGCTTTCTTT. It is translated as CASSRGGPAEAFF.